This TCR beta chain was recovered during a study of T cell responses to AZD1222 COVID-19 vaccine. Study results and caveats: Seropositive at baseline were only a handful of AZD1222 recipients. The CD4 TCRs associated with vaccination extended across spike and predominated at 160-218 and 743-854. The sample set comprised mostly white British donors with more females, and clonal diversity was possibly underestimated.

Here immunoSEQ multiplex PCR was the method, and the copy in TCRdb shows in-frame clones only, minus some. The table shows about 180,000 clones, with approximately 90% occurring only once. Per germline, CDR1 SGDLS and CDR2 YYNGEE. Trimming removed 7 bases at V and 4 bases at J, with 17 bases between. The CDR3 totals 14 residues. Regarding this clone: Its antigen remains unknown.

The sequence came from an adult who received the MenACWY meningococcal vaccine as a control. This rearrangement joins TRBV9 to TRBJ1-2; perhaps TRBD1 as D (5 bases). This material consisted of peripheral blood, taken 28 days after the second dose of the MenACWY control vaccine. This CDR3 is CASSRESGAYGYTF. The CDR3 nucleotides are TGTGCCAGCTCCAGGGAGAGTGGGGCCTATGGCTACACCTTC.